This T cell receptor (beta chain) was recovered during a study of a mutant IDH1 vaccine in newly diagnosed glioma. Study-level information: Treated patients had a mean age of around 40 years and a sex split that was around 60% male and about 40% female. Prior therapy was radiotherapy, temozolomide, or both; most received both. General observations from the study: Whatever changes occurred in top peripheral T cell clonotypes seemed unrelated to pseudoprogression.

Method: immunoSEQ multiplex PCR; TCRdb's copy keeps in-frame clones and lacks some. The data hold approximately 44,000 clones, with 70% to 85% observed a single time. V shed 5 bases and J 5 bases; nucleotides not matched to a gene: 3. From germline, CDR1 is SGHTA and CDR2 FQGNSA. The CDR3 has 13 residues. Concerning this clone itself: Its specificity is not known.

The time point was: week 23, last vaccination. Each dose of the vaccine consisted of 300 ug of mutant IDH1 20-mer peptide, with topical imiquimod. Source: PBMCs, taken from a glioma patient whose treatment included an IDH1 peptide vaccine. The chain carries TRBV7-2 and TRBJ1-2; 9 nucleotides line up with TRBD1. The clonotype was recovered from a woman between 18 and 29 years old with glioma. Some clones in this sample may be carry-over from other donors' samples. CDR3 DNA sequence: TGTGCCAGCAGCAAAGACAGGGGGTATGGCTACACCTTC. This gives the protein CASSKDRGYGYTF.